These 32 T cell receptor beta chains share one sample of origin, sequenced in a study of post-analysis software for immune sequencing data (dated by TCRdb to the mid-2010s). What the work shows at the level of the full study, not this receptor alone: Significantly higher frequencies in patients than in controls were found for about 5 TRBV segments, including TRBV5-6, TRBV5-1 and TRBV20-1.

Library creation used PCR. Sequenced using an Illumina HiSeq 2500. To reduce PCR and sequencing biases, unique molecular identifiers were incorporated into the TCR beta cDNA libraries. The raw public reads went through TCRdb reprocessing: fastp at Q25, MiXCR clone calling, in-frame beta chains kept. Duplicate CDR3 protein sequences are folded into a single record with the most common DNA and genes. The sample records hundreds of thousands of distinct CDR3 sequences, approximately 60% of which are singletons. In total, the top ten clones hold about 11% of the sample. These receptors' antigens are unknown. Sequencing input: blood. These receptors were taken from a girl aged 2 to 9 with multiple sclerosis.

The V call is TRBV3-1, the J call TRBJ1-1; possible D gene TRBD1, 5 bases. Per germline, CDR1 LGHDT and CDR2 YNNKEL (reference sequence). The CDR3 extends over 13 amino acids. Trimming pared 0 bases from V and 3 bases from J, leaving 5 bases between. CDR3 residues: CASSQEGDTEAFF. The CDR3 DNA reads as TGTGCCAGCAGCCAAGAAGGGGACACTGAAGCTTTCTTT.

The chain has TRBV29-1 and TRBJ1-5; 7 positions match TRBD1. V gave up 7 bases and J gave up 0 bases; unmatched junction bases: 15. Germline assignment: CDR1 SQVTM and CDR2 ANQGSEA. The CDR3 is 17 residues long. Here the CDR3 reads CSAPGRGRVYSNQPQHF. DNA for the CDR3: TGCAGCGCCCCAGGGAGGGGGCGAGTTTATAGCAATCAGCCCCAGCATTTT.

CDR3 sequence reads: CASSQEGQDSATNEKLFF. CDR3 nucleotide sequence: TGCGCCAGCAGCCAAGAAGGGCAGGACAGCGCAACTAATGAAAAACTGTTTTTT. The genes are TRBV4-1 and TRBJ1-4; D is possibly TRBD1 (6 bases). V was shortened by 0 bases and J by 0 bases, with 14 bases between the two germline ends. CDR1 and CDR2 from the germline V gene are MGHRA and YSYEKL. The CDR3 sequence is 18 residues long.

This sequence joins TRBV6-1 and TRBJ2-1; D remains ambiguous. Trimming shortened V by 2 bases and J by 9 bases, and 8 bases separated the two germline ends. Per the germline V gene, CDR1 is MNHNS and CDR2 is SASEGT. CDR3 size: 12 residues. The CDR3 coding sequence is TGTGCCAGCAGTGAAACGGCCAGTGAGCAGTTCTTC. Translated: CASSETASEQFF.

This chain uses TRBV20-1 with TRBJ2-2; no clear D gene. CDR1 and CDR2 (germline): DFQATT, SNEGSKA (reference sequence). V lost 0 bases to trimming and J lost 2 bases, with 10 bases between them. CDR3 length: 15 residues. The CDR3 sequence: CSARDNERNTGELFF. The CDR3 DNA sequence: TGCAGTGCTAGAGATAACGAGAGAAACACCGGGGAGCTGTTTTTT.

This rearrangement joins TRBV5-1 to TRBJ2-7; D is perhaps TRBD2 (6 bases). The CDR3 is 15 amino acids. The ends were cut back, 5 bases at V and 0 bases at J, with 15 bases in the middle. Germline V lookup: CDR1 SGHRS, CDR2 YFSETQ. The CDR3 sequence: CASRGRGENSYEQYF. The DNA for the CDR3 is TGCGCCAGCAGAGGTCGCGGGGAGAACTCCTACGAGCAGTACTTC.

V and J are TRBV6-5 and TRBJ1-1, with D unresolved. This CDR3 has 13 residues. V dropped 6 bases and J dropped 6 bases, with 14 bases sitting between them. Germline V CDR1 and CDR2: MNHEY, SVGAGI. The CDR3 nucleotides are TGTGCCAGCAGCCCGGGTTTGCACGCTGAAGCTTTCTTT. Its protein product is CASSPGLHAEAFF.

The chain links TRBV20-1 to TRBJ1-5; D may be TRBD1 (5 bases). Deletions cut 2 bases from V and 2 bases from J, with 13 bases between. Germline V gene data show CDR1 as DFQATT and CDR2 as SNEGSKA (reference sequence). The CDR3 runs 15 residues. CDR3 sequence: CSARSRGFGNQPQHF. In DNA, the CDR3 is TGCAGTGCTAGATCAAGGGGATTCGGCAATCAGCCCCAGCATTTT.

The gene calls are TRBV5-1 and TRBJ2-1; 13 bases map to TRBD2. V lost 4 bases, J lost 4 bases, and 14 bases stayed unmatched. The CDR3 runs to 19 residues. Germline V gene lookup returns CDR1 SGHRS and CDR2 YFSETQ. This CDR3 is CASSLDPRTSGGRYNEQFF. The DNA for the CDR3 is TGCGCCAGCAGCCTCGACCCTCGGACTAGCGGGGGTAGGTACAATGAGCAGTTCTTC.

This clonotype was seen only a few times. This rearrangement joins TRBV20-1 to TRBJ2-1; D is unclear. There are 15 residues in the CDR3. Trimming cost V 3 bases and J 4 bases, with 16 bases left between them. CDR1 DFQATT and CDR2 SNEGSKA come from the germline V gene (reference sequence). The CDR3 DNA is TGCAGTGCTAGTGGAGACGACGGAAAATACAATGAGCAGTTCTTC. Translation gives CSASGDDGKYNEQFF.

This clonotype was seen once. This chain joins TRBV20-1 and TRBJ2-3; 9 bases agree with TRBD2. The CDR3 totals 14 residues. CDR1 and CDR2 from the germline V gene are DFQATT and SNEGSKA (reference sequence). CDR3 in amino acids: CSGNSGRGTDTQYF. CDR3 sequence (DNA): TGCAGCGGAAATAGCGGGAGAGGCACAGATACGCAGTATTTT.

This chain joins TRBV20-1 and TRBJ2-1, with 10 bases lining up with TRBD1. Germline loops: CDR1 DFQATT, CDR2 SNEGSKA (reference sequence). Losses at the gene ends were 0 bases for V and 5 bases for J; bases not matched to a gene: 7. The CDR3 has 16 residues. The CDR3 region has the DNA TGCAGTGCTAGAGATAGTGGACAGGGGGTAAACAATGAGCAGTTCTTC. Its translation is CSARDSGQGVNNEQFF.

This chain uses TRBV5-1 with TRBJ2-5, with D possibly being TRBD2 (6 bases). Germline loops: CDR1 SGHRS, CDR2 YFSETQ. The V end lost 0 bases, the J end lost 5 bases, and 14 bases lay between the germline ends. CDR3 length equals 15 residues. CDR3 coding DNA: TGCGCCAGCAGCTTGGTTACGGGGGTGGAGGAGACCCAGTACTTC. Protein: CASSLVTGVEETQYF.

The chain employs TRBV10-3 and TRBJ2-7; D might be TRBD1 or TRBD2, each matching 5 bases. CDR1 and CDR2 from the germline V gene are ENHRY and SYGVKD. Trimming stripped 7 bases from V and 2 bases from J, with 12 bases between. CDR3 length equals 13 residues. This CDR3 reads CAIKGDGPYEQYF. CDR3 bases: TGTGCCATCAAAGGGGACGGCCCCTACGAGCAGTACTTC.

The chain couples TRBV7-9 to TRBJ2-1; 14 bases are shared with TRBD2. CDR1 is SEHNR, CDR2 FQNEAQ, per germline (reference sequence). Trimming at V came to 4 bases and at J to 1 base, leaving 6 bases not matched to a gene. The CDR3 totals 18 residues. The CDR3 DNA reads TGTGCCAGCAGCTCGACGGGACTAGCGGGGGAGTCCTACAATGAGCAGTTCTTC. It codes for CASSSTGLAGESYNEQFF.

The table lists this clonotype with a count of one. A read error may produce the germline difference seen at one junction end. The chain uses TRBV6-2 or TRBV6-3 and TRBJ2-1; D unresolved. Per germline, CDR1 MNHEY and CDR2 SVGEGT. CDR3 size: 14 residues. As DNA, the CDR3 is TGTACCAGCAGTTGGTTGGCCTACTACAATGAGCAGTTCTTC. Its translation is CTSSWLAYYNEQFF.

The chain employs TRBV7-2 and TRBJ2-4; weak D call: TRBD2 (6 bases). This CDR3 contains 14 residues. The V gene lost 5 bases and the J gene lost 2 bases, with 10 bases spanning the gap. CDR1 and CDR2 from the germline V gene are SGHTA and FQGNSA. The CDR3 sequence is CASSKGGTKNIQYF. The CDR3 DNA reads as TGTGCCAGCAGCAAGGGAGGAACCAAAAACATTCAGTACTTC.

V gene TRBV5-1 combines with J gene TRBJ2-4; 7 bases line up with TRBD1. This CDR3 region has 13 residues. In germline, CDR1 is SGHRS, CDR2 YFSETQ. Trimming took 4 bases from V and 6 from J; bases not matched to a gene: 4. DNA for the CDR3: TGCGCCAGCAGCCCGGCAGGGGGAAACATTCAGTACTTC. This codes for CASSPAGGNIQYF.

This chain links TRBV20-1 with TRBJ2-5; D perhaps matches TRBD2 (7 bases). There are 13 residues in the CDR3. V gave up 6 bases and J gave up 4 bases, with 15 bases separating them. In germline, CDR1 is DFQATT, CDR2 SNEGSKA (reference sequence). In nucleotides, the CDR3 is TGCAGTGCGCTGGGGGGGGGCGGAGAGACCCAGTACTTC. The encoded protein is CSALGGGGETQYF.

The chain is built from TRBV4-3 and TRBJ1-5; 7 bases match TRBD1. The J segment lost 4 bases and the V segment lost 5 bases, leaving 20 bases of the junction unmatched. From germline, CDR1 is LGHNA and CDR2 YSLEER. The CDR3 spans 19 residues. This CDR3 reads CASSFCSYRGLAFNQPQHF. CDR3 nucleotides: TGCGCCAGCAGCTTCTGCTCCTACAGGGGCCTCGCATTTAATCAGCCCCAGCATTTT.

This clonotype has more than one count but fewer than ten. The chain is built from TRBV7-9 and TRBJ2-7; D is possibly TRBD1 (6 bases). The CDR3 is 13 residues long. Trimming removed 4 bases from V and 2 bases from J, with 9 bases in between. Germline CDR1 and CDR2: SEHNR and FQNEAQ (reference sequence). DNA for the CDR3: TGTGCCAGCAGCTCGGGACACCCCTACGAGCAGTACTTC. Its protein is CASSSGHPYEQYF.

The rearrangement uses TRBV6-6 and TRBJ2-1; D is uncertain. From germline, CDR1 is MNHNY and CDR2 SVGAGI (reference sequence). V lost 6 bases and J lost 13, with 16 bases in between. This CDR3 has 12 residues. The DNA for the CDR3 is TGTGCCAGCAGCCGCTACGAGGTTGGTCAGTTCTTC. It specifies CASSRYEVGQFF.

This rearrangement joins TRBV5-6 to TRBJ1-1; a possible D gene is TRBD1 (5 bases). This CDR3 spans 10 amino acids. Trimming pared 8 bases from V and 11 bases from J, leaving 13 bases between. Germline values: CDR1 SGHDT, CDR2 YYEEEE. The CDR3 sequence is CASGRGRAFF. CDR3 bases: TGTGCCAGTGGAAGGGGAAGGGCTTTCTTT.

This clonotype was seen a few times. As DNA, the CDR3 is TGTGCCAGCAGTGAAGGGGCGGAGTACTTC. Its translation is CASSEGAEYF. J is TRBJ2-4 and V is TRBV6-1; D is undetermined. CDR1 is MNHNS and CDR2 is SASEGT in the germline V gene. The V gene lost 1 base and the J gene lost 14 bases, with 6 bases spanning the gap. The CDR3 is 10 amino acids.

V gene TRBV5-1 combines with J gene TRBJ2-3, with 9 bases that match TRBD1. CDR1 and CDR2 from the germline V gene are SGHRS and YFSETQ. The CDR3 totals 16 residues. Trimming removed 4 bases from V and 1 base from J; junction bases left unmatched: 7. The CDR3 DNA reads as TGCGCCAGCAGCAGAGGGACAGGGAAAGGCACAGATACGCAGTATTTT. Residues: CASSRGTGKGTDTQYF.

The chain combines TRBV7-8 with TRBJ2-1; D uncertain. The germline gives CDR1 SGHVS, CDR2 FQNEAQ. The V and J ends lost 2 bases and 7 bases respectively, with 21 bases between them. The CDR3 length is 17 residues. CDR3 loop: CASSLNRVTPLTNEQFF. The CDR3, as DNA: TGTGCCAGCAGCTTAAACCGGGTAACACCCTTGACTAATGAGCAGTTCTTC.

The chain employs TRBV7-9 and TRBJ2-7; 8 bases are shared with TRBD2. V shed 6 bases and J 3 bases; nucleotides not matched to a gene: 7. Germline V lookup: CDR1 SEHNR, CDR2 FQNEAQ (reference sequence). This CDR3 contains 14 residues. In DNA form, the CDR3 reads TGTGCCAGCAGTCGCGGGGGGTCCGACTACGAGCAGTACTTC. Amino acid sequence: CASSRGGSDYEQYF.

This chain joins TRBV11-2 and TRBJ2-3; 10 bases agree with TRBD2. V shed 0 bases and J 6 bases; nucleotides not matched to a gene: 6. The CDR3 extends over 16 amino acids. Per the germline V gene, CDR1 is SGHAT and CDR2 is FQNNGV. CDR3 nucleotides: TGTGCCAGCAGCTTAGATCAGGCTAGCGGGGGTGATACGCAGTATTTT. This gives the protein CASSLDQASGGDTQYF.

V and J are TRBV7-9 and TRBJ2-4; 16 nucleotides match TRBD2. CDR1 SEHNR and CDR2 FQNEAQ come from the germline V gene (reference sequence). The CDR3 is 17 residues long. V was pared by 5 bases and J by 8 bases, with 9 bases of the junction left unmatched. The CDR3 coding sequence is TGTGCCAGCAGCCCGGGACTAGCGGGAGGGCCGTCGTACATTCAGTACTTC. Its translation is CASSPGLAGGPSYIQYF.

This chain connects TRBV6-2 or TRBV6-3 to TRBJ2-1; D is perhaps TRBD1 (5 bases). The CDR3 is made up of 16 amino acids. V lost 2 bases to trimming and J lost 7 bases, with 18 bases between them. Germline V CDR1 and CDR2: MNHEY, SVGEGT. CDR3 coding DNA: TGTGCCAGCAGTTACGTTGGGGCAGGGAATAAGAATGAGCAGTTCTTC. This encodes CASSYVGAGNKNEQFF.

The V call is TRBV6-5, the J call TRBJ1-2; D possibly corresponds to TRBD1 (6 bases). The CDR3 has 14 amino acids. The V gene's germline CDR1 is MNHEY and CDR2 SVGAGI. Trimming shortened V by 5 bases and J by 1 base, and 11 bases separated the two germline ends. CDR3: CASSDGQINYGYTF. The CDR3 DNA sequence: TGTGCCAGCAGTGACGGACAGATTAACTATGGCTACACCTTC.

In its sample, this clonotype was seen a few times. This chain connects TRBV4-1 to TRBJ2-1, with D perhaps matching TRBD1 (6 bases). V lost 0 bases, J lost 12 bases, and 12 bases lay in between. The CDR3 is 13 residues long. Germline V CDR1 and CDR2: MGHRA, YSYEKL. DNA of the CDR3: TGCGCCAGCAGCCAAGATAGGAAAGGGGGGCAGTTCTTC. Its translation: CASSQDRKGGQFF.